Below, one T cell receptor (beta chain) is given with its context. TCRdb fed the 5' RACE reads into MiXCR, producing one record per CDR3 protein. The sample lists some 43,000 distinct CDR3 sequences; about 19% were seen once. This CDR3 is built from 14 residues. This specimen comes from a study of chronic HIV infection and antiretroviral therapy. Sequencing was carried out using peripheral blood. This chain connects TRBV21-1 to TRBJ1-1. TRBV21-1 is labeled a pseudogene. The receptor was isolated from an adult who had HIV and had not received antiretroviral therapy, or was an uninfected healthy control (not recorded which). CDR3 nucleotides: TGTGCCAGCAGCAAAAATCCCCTGAACACTGAAGCTTTCTTT. This encodes CASSKNPLNTEAFF.